The sequence of this TCR beta chain was determined in a study of response to subunit inactivated influenza vaccine. MiXCR, run by TCRdb on the RT-PCR reads, gives a single entry per CDR3 protein. The sample has about 800,000 distinct CDR3 sequences, about 20% seen once. This clonotype was found a few times. Its antigen is not known. Study-level findings and limits: The authors suggested that few new T cells are recruited per seasonal influenza vaccination.

This receptor was identified in a man aged 45-65 years who received an inactivated influenza vaccine. Sequencing was performed on PBMCs from blood, taken 5 days after vaccination.

The CDR3 sequence is CASSVGAAMNTEAFF. Written as DNA, the CDR3 is TGTGCCAGCAGCGTAGGGGCAGCCATGAACACTGAAGCTTTCTTT. The rearrangement joins TRBV9 to TRBJ1-1; D gene uncertain. CDR1 and CDR2 from the germline V gene are SGDLS and YYNGEE. The V end lost 0 bases, the J end lost 0 bases, and 9 bases lay between the germline ends. CDR3 length: 15 amino acids.